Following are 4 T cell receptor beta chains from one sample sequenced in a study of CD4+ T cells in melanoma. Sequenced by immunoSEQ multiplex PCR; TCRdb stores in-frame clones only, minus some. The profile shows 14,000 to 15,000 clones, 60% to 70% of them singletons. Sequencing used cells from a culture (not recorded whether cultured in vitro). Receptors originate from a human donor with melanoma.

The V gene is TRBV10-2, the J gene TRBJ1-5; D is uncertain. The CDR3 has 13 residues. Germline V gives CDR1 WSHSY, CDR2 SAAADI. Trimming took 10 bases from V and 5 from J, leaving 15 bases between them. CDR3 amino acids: CATSEGFYQPQHF. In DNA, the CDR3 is TGCGCCACCAGCGAGGGTTTTTATCAGCCCCAGCATTTT.

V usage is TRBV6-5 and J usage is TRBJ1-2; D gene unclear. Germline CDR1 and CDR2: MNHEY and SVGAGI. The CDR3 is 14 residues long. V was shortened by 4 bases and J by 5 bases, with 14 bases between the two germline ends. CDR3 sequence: CASSLRASGYGYTF. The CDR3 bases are TGTGCCAGCAGTTTAAGGGCTAGTGGTTATGGCTACACCTTC.

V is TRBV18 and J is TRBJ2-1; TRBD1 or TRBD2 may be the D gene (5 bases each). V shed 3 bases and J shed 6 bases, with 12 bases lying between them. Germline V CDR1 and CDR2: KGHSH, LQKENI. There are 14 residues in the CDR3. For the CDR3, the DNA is TGTGCCAGCTCACCCTCGGACGGGACCAATGAGCAGTTCTTC. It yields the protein CASSPSDGTNEQFF.

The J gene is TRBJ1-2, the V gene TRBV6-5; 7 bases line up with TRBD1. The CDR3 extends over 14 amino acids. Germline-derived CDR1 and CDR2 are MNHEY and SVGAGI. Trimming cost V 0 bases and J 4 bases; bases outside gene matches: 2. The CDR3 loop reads CASSYSPGGYGYTF. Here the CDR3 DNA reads TGTGCCAGCAGTTACTCCCCAGGGGGCTATGGCTACACCTTC.